This TCR beta chain appears in the sequencing data of a study of T cell changes during pregnancy in multiple sclerosis. Trimming pared 4 bases from V and 4 bases from J, leaving 18 bases between. Looked up from germline, CDR1 is SGHDT and CDR2 is YYEEEE. This CDR3 has 16 residues. The protocol was immunoSEQ multiplex PCR, while the TCRdb copy is restricted to in-frame clones and leaves out a portion. The top ten clones hold roughly 0.56% of a sample with around 30,000 clones, nearly 90% of them seen once. Material: CD4+ T cells from peripheral blood mononuclear cells, obtained in the third trimester of pregnancy. The chain carries TRBV5-6 and TRBJ1-5, with D possibly TRBD1 on 6 matching bases. This TCR was sampled from a female donor in good health, enrolled as a control in a pregnancy study. This chain's CDR3 is CASSRGAGRGNQPQHF. The CDR3, as DNA: TGTGCCAGCAGCCGAGGGGCCGGGAGGGGGAATCAGCCCCAGCATTTT.